This entry lists 29 T cell receptor beta chains sequenced from one sample in a study of blood T cell repertoires in COVID-19. The repertoire was sequenced with immunoSEQ multiplex PCR; TCRdb's copy has only in-frame clones and lacks some. Altogether 130,000 to 150,000 clones are present, 80% to 85% being singletons, with the ten largest covering 35% to 45%. The material sequenced was peripheral blood. The receptors here all came from a human donor in a cohort sampled during active COVID-19.

The genes are TRBV3-1 (or the pseudogene TRBV3-2) and TRBJ1-5, with TRBD1 matching 7 bases. With V trimmed by 0 bases and J by 7 bases, 9 bases remained unmatched. The CDR3 has 16 amino acids. CDR1 and CDR2 from the germline V gene are LGHDT and YNNKEL (reference sequence). The chain's CDR3 is CASSQDGETGAQPQHF. CDR3 bases: TGTGCCAGCAGCCAAGATGGGGAAACAGGGGCCCAGCCCCAGCATTTT.

V is TRBV7-2 and J is TRBJ1-3, with D possibly matching TRBD1 (6 bases). The germline V gene has CDR1 SGHTA and CDR2 FQGNSA. The CDR3 runs to 14 residues. V was clipped by 5 bases and J by 0 bases, with 8 bases between them. The CDR3, as DNA: TGTGCCAGCAGCGACAGGTTCTCTGGAAACACCATATATTTT. Translating gives CASSDRFSGNTIYF.

As to this clone: The same CDR3 can be traced to other DNA sequences in this sample. The V call is TRBV29-1, the J call TRBJ2-5; D is unclear. Trimming pared 2 bases from V and 4 bases from J, leaving 2 bases between. Per germline, CDR1 SQVTM and CDR2 ANQGSEA. The CDR3 covers 10 residues. The CDR3, as DNA: TGCAGCGTTGAACGAGAGACCCAGTACTTC. Translation: CSVERETQYF.

The CDR3 DNA reads as TGTGCCAGCTCACCACTGGGACAGGGACCCTTCTCTGGAAACACCATATATTTT. Amino acid sequence: CASSPLGQGPFSGNTIYF. The chain recombines TRBV18 with TRBJ1-3; 9 nucleotides agree with TRBD1. V lost 1 base, J lost 0 bases, and 7 bases stayed unmatched. Germline V lookup: CDR1 KGHSH, CDR2 LQKENI. The CDR3 length is 18 residues.

The chain uses TRBV30 and TRBJ1-3; unclear D gene. CDR3 size: 13 residues. The germline CDR1 and CDR2 sequences are GTSNPN and SVGIG (reference sequence). The V and J ends lost 2 bases and 1 base respectively, with 6 bases between them. CDR3 DNA: TGTGCCTGGAGTTCGGGGTCTGGAAACACCATATATTTT. This translates into CAWSSGSGNTIYF. Supplemented by reference TRBV30 and TRBJ1-3, the full variable domain reads SQTIHQWPATLVQPVGSPLSLECTVEGTSNPNLYWYRQAAGRGLQLLFYSVGIGQISSEVPQNLSASRPQDRQFILSSKKLLLSDSGFYLCAWSSGSGNTIYFGEGSWLTVV.

The chain has TRBV7-9 and TRBJ2-1; 8 nucleotides line up with TRBD1. CDR3 length: 15 residues. Per the germline V gene, CDR1 is SEHNR and CDR2 is FQNEAQ (reference sequence). Trimming at V came to 3 bases and at J to 5 bases, leaving 6 bases not matched to a gene. This chain's CDR3 is CASSLYRGLHNEQFF. As DNA, the CDR3 is TGTGCCAGCAGCTTGTACAGGGGGTTACACAATGAGCAGTTCTTC.

This sequence joins TRBV7-9 and TRBJ2-1; TRBD1 agrees at 7 bases. V gave up 5 bases and J gave up 3 bases; unmatched junction bases: 7. The CDR3 length is 15 residues. CDR1 is SEHNR, CDR2 FQNEAQ, per germline (reference sequence). Here the CDR3 reads CASSTEGAGYNEQFF. CDR3 DNA: TGTGCCAGCAGCACAGAGGGGGCGGGCTACAATGAGCAGTTCTTC.

This sequence joins TRBV12-3 or TRBV12-4 and TRBJ1-1; 7 bases match TRBD1. V gave up 7 bases and J gave up 5 bases; unmatched junction bases: 4. This CDR3 is 12 amino acids long. The CDR3 here is CASTGGGTEAFF. Here the CDR3 DNA reads TGTGCCAGCACAGGGGGAGGTACTGAAGCTTTCTTT.

This clone was seen just once. The rearrangement uses TRBV7-9 and TRBJ2-2; unclear D gene. Trimming stripped 2 bases from V and 6 bases from J, with 7 bases between. CDR1 SEHNR and CDR2 FQNEAQ come from the germline V gene (reference sequence). CDR3 size: 13 residues. CDR3 region: CASSLMLAGELFF. CDR3 DNA: TGTGCCAGCAGCTTAATGCTAGCCGGGGAGCTGTTTTTT.

The J gene is TRBJ1-1, the V gene TRBV4-1; TRBD1 matches 8 bases. This CDR3 has 16 residues. CDR1 and CDR2 (germline): MGHRA, YSYEKL. V trimming: 2 bases; J trimming: 0 bases; junction bases outside the gene matches: 5. The CDR3 nucleotides are TGCGCCAGCAGCCAACCCACAGGGGGAATGAACACTGAAGCTTTCTTT. Its translation: CASSQPTGGMNTEAFF.

V and J are TRBV5-4 and TRBJ2-4; TRBD1 matches at 9 bases. The CDR3 has 12 residues. V lost 10 bases, J lost 7 bases, and 6 bases stayed unmatched. Germline lookup yields CDR1 SGHNT and CDR2 YYREEE (reference sequence). CDR3 residues: CAWGQGPNIQYF. The CDR3 region has the DNA TGTGCCTGGGGACAGGGTCCGAACATTCAGTACTTC.

The rearrangement links TRBV28 to TRBJ1-1; D uncertain. The CDR3 length is 13 residues. V was trimmed by 7 bases and J by 5 bases, leaving 14 bases between them. In germline, CDR1 is MDHEN, CDR2 SYDVKM. The CDR3 sequence is CASTSRVETEAFF. The CDR3 region has the DNA TGTGCCAGCACCTCCCGGGTAGAGACTGAAGCTTTCTTT.

The chain uses TRBV7-2 and TRBJ1-5; a possible D gene is TRBD1 (5 bases). Germline CDR1 SGHTA, CDR2 FQGNSA. V gave up 3 bases and J gave up 0 bases, with 9 bases separating them. The length of the CDR3 is 15 residues. The CDR3 reads CASSLGGYSNQPQHF. CDR3 nucleotides: TGTGCCAGCAGCTTGGGGGGATATAGCAATCAGCCCCAGCATTTT.

The chain combines TRBV7-9 with TRBJ2-1, with TRBD1 identical over 8 bases. Germline V CDR1 and CDR2: SEHNR, FQNEAQ (reference sequence). The CDR3 spans 14 residues. J gave up 4 bases and V 5 bases, and 4 bases lay outside the gene matches. The CDR3, as DNA: TGTGCCAGCAGCCCCGGACAGGGATACAATGAGCAGTTCTTC. It specifies CASSPGQGYNEQFF.

The chain links TRBV5-1 to TRBJ1-1; perhaps TRBD1 as D (5 bases). There are 16 residues in the CDR3. The germline gives CDR1 SGHRS, CDR2 YFSETQ. With 3 bases removed from V and 4 bases from J, the gap between germline ends came to 19 bases. Here the CDR3 DNA reads TGCGCCAGCAGCTACAGGCCCAGGGAGGAAGCCACTGAAGCTTTCTTT. Protein sequence: CASSYRPREEATEAFF.

The J gene is TRBJ2-5, the V gene TRBV18; 9 bases match TRBD2. Per germline, CDR1 KGHSH and CDR2 LQKENI. V was clipped by 0 bases and J by 7 bases; unmatched bases: 6. The CDR3 has 15 residues. DNA for the CDR3: TGTGCCAGCTCACCACCGAGCGGGGGGCCAAGGACCCAGTACTTC. Translated: CASSPPSGGPRTQYF.

J is TRBJ2-2 and V is TRBV3-1 (or the pseudogene TRBV3-2); 10 bases line up with TRBD1. This CDR3 has 15 residues. Germline trimming cut 4 bases from V and 6 bases from J; bases unmatched to any gene: 5. Germline loops: CDR1 LGHDT, CDR2 YNNKEL (reference sequence). As DNA, the CDR3 is TGTGCCAGCAGCCCGGGACAGGGGAGTGCCGGGGAGCTGTTTTTT. Protein sequence: CASSPGQGSAGELFF.

This chain joins TRBV6-2 or TRBV6-3 and TRBJ2-2; the match to TRBD1 covers 7 bases. The CDR3 sequence is 16 residues long. Germline CDR1 is MNHEY and CDR2 is SVGEGT. Trimming cost V 5 bases and J 0 bases; bases outside gene matches: 6. The CDR3 here is CASSQGTEANTGELFF. CDR3 DNA sequence: TGTGCCAGCAGTCAAGGGACAGAGGCGAACACCGGGGAGCTGTTTTTT.

This clone came up a few times. The chain uses TRBV9 and TRBJ2-3; 10 bases line up with TRBD2. The germline V gene has CDR1 SGDLS and CDR2 YYNGEE. The junction had 7 bases not matched to a gene; V was cut back by 0 bases and J by 3 bases. This CDR3 has 17 residues. This CDR3 reads CASSVALAGAGTDTQYF. For the CDR3, the DNA is TGTGCCAGCAGCGTAGCTCTAGCGGGGGCGGGGACAGATACGCAGTATTTT.

This sequence joins TRBV7-2 and TRBJ1-2; D is undetermined. V lost 5 bases to trimming and J lost 4 bases, with 17 bases between them. Germline CDR1 SGHTA, CDR2 FQGNSA. The CDR3 totals 15 residues. CDR3 sequence (DNA): TGTGCCAGCAGCCCTTGGGGAGGGAATACCTATGGCTACACCTTC. Its translation: CASSPWGGNTYGYTF. The full variable domain, in which reference TRBV7-2 and TRBJ1-2 provide the parts outside the CDR3, is GAGVSQSPSNKVTEKGKDVELRCDPISGHTALYWYRQSLGQGLEFLIYFQGNSAPDKSGLPSDRFSAERTGGSVSTLTIQRTQQEDSAVYLCASSPWGGNTYGYTFGSGTRLTVV.

In DNA form, the CDR3 reads TGTGCCAGCAGCTACGGGACAGGGGCCCTCCAGGAGCAGTACTTC. This encodes CASSYGTGALQEQYF. V is TRBV7-2 and J is TRBJ2-7, with 10 bases lining up with TRBD1. Trimming removed 4 bases from V and 7 bases from J; junction bases left unmatched: 10. The CDR3 covers 15 residues. CDR1 and CDR2 (germline): SGHTA, FQGNSA. The full variable domain, completed using reference TRBV7-2 and TRBJ2-7, is GAGVSQSPSNKVTEKGKDVELRCDPISGHTALYWYRQSLGQGLEFLIYFQGNSAPDKSGLPSDRFSAERTGGSVSTLTIQRTQQEDSAVYLCASSYGTGALQEQYFGPGTRLTVT.

This clone was found once. The V gene is TRBV24-1, the J gene TRBJ2-1; TRBD1 aligns across 10 bases. V shed 3 bases and J 3 bases; nucleotides not matched to a gene: 7. The CDR3 totals 17 residues. Per germline, CDR1 KGHDR and CDR2 SFDVKD. The CDR3 DNA follows: TGTGCCACCAGTGATATTCGACAGGGGGCCCTCTACAATGAGCAGTTCTTC. Residues: CATSDIRQGALYNEQFF.

This chain joins TRBV5-1 and TRBJ1-2, with a tentative D call TRBD1 (5 bases). CDR3 length: 15 residues. CDR1 and CDR2 (germline): SGHRS, YFSETQ. Trimming removed 0 bases at V and 8 bases at J, with 17 bases between. For the CDR3, the DNA is TGCGCCAGCAGCTTGGGTGGAGGGGAAAGCTCGGGCTACACCTTC. Residues: CASSLGGGESSGYTF.

The chain employs TRBV7-9 and TRBJ1-1, with TRBD1 matching 8 bases. The length of the CDR3 is 17 residues. The germline V gene has CDR1 SEHNR and CDR2 FQNEAQ (reference sequence). V trimming: 3 bases; J trimming: 1 base; junction bases outside the gene matches: 10. The chain's CDR3 is CASSFSPGTGPNTEAFF. In nucleotides, the CDR3 is TGTGCCAGCAGCTTCAGTCCCGGGACAGGACCGAACACTGAAGCTTTCTTT.

The chain employs TRBV11-2 and TRBJ2-7; 7 bases are a match to TRBD1. Germline V gives CDR1 SGHAT, CDR2 FQNNGV. The CDR3 sequence is 13 residues long. V dropped 5 bases and J dropped 3; count of bases not matched to a gene: 4. For the CDR3, the DNA is TGTGCCAGCAGCCCCTGGGACAGCTACGAGCAGTACTTC. Its translation is CASSPWDSYEQYF. The full variable domain, in which reference TRBV11-2 and TRBJ2-7 provide the parts outside the CDR3, is EAGVAQSPRYKIIEKRQSVAFWCNPISGHATLYWYQQILGQGPKLLIQFQNNGVVDDSQLPKDRFSAERLKGVDSTLKIQPAKLEDSAVYLCASSPWDSYEQYFGPGTRLTVT.

The chain links TRBV29-1 to TRBJ1-1; D perhaps matches TRBD1 (6 bases). Germline lookup yields CDR1 SQVTM and CDR2 ANQGSEA. Trimming left V 5 bases short and J 1 base short, with 17 bases between. CDR3 length: 15 amino acids. The CDR3 sequence is CSVFGGGRTNTEAFF. Written as DNA, the CDR3 is TGCAGCGTTTTCGGGGGGGGCCGTACGAACACTGAAGCTTTCTTT.

The chain links TRBV7-2 to TRBJ2-5; TRBD2 aligns across 10 bases. Germline CDR1 reads SGHTA; CDR2 reads FQGNSA. The CDR3 sequence is 13 residues long. After removal of 7 bases from V and 4 bases from J, the junction contained 3 bases not matched to a gene. In DNA, the CDR3 is TGTGCCAGCACCCTAGCGGGAGTAGAGACCCAGTACTTC. Translated: CASTLAGVETQYF. Combining the CDR3 with reference TRBV7-2 and TRBJ2-5 gives the whole variable domain GAGVSQSPSNKVTEKGKDVELRCDPISGHTALYWYRQSLGQGLEFLIYFQGNSAPDKSGLPSDRFSAERTGGSVSTLTIQRTQQEDSAVYLCASTLAGVETQYFGPGTRLLVL.

The chain combines TRBV6-5 with TRBJ1-3; D call uncertain. The germline gives CDR1 MNHEY, CDR2 SVGAGI. CDR3 size: 14 residues. V was clipped by 6 bases and J by 0 bases, with 9 bases between them. The chain's CDR3 is CASRAVPSGNTIYF. DNA for the CDR3: TGTGCCAGCAGGGCCGTGCCCTCTGGAAACACCATATATTTT.

The chain links TRBV6-5 to TRBJ2-7; perhaps TRBD2 as D (5 bases). CDR3 size: 11 residues. Between the trimmed V and J ends, which lost 2 bases and 6 bases, there was a span of 5 bases. Germline loops: CDR1 MNHEY, CDR2 SVGAGI. This CDR3 reads CASSYGGEQYF. The CDR3 DNA sequence: TGTGCCAGCAGTTACGGAGGCGAGCAGTACTTC.